This entry concerns a single TCR beta chain. These data belong to a study of read filtering for tumor transcriptome and immune sequencing. Turning to the study itself: R-ISS stage counts were fewer than ten for I, approximately 16 for II, 7 for III.

Molecular barcoded adaptors covering alpha/delta and beta/gamma chains were used on 400 to 450 ng RNA. TCRdb reanalysed the reads using MiXCR and keeps one entry per CDR3 protein. The sample yields over 50,000 distinct CDR3 sequences, about a fifth seen once. This CDR3 has 17 amino acids. Deletions cut 2 bases from V and 4 bases from J, with 18 bases between. In germline, CDR1 is MDHEN, CDR2 SYDVKM. V is TRBV28 and J is TRBJ2-1; TRBD2 might be the D (5 bases). Specimen: a population of CD138-negative cells sorted from bone marrow. This receptor was identified in a donor at least 40 years old with multiple myeloma. The CDR3 DNA is TGTGCCAGCAGTTTACCGGGTCGGGGATTAGGGTACAATGAGCAGTTCTTC. This gives the protein CASSLPGRGLGYNEQFF.